The T cell receptor beta chain under discussion was sequenced for a study of blood T cell repertoires in COVID-19. Overall study context: Collection of acute and convalescent COVID-19 samples took place in the United States, Italy and Spain.

Methods used by the authors: Researchers report that nucleated cell counts were estimated from reference gene primer amplification. Clones were sequenced by immunoSEQ multiplex PCR, and TCRdb holds only the in-frame ones, with some missing. V, J and clone size reflect that table, while D and trimming were determined from the DNA. The sample has roughly 200,000 clones, roughly 88% seen once. V shed 5 bases, J shed 4 bases, and the junction held 11 bases outside the gene matches. This CDR3 comprises 16 residues. The germline V gene has CDR1 SEHNR and CDR2 FQNEAQ (reference sequence). Sequenced material: PBMCs or T cells enriched from blood (not recorded which). This TCR came from a man in his forties or fifties with acute COVID-19. This chain links TRBV7-9 with TRBJ1-3; TRBD1 aligns across 7 bases. The CDR3, as DNA: TGTGCCAGCAGCCACAGGGGAGCTGAGCAGGGAAACACCATATATTTT. It specifies CASSHRGAEQGNTIYF.